This record concerns one T cell receptor (beta chain) sequence. Its antigen is unknown. The source of the sample is a study of T cell responses to AZD1222 COVID-19 vaccine. Findings and limits, study-wide: Seropositive AZD1222 recipients at baseline numbered only five or six. Clonal diversity was possibly underestimated, and white British individuals and females predominated among donors.

CDR1 and CDR2 (germline): MRHNA, SNTAGT. J lost 0 bases, V lost 6 bases, and 5 bases had no gene match. The CDR3 loop spans 15 amino acids. Clones were sequenced by immunoSEQ multiplex PCR, and TCRdb holds only the in-frame ones, with some missing. The table has about 110,000 clones, about 87% seen once. The chain combines TRBV6-4 with TRBJ2-7; 10 nucleotides align to TRBD2. The sample here was peripheral blood, taken 28 days after the second AZD1222 dose. The TCR originated in an adult who received the AZD1222 COVID-19 vaccine. CDR3 amino acids: CASSAVAGGSYEQYF. The CDR3 bases are TGTGCCAGCAGCGCGGTAGCGGGGGGCTCCTACGAGCAGTACTTC.